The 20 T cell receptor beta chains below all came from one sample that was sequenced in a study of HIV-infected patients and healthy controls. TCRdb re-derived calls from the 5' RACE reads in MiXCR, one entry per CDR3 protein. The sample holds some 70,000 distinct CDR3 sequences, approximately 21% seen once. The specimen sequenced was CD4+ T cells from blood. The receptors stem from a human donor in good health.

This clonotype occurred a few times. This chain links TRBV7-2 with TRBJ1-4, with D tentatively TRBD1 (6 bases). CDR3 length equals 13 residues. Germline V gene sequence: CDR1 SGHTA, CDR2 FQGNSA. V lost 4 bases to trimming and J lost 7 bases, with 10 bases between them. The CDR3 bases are TGTGCCAGCAGCTCGGAGGGGGGTGAAAAACTGTTTTTT. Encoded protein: CASSSEGGEKLFF.

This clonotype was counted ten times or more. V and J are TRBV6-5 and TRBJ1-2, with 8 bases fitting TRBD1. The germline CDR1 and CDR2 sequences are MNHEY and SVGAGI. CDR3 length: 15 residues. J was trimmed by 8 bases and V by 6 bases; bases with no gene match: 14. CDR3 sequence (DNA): TGTGCCAGCAGGGAGGACAGGGTGTACCTATCGGGCTACACCTTC. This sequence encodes CASREDRVYLSGYTF.

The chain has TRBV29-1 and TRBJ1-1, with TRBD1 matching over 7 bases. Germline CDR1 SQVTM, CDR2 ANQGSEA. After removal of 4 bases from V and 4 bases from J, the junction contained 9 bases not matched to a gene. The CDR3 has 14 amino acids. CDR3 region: CSVVPIRGGTEAFF. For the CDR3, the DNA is TGCAGCGTTGTACCGATCAGGGGGGGCACTGAAGCTTTCTTT.

The CDR3 DNA reads TGTGCCAGCTCACCCAACTTCTTGGGGACGAAAGACAATGAGCAGTTCTTC. As protein: CASSPNFLGTKDNEQFF. The chain has TRBV18 and TRBJ2-1; D is tentatively TRBD1 or TRBD2 (5 bases each). V lost 3 bases, J lost 5 bases, and 20 bases lay in between. The CDR3 contains 17 residues. CDR1 is KGHSH, CDR2 LQKENI, per germline.

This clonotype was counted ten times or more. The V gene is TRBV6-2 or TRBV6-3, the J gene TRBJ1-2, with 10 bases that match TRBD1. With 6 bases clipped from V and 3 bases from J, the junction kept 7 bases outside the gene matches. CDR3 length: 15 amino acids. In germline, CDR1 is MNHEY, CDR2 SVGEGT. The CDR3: CASSSRTGGDYGYTF. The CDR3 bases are TGTGCCAGCAGCTCTCGGACAGGGGGTGACTATGGCTACACCTTC.

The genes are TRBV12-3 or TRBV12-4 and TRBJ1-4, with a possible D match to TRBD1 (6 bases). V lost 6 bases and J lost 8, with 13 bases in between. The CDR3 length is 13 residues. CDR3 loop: CASRLQGGEKLFF. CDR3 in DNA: TGTGCCAGCAGATTACAGGGCGGGGAAAAACTGTTTTTT.

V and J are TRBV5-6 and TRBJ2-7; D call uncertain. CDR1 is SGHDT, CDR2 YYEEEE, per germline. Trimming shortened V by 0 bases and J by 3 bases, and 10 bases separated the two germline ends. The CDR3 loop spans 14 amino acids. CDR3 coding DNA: TGTGCCAGCAGCTTGGTAGGAGATTTCTACGAGCAGTACTTC. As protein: CASSLVGDFYEQYF.

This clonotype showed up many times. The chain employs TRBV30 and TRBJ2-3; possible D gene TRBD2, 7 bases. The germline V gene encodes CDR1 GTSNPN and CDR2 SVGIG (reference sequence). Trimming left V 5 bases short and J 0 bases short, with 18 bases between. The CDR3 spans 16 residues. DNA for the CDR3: TGTGCCTGGCAAGCCGGGGGGCGGGGTAGCACAGATACGCAGTATTTT. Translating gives CAWQAGGRGSTDTQYF.

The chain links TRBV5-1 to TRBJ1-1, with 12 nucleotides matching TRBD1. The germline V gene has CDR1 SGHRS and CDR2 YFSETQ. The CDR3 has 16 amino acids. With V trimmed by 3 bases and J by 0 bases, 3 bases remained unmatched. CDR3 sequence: CASSSGQGAMNTEAFF. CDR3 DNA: TGCGCCAGCAGCTCGGGACAGGGGGCTATGAACACTGAAGCTTTCTTT.

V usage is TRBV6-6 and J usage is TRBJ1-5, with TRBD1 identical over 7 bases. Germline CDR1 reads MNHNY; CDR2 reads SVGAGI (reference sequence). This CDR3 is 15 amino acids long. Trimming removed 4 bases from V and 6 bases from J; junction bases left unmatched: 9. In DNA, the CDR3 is TGTGCCAGCAGTTCGACAGGGTCAGTAGGTCAGCCCCAGCATTTT. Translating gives CASSSTGSVGQPQHF.

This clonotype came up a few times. CDR3 in amino acids: CASRRDSSNSPLHF. The CDR3 nucleotides read TGTGCCAGCAGAAGGGACAGCTCTAATTCACCCCTCCACTTT. The chain combines TRBV12-3 or TRBV12-4 with TRBJ1-6, with 7 bases aligning to TRBD1. CDR3 length: 14 amino acids. V lost 6 bases and J lost 6; bases outside the gene matches: 5.

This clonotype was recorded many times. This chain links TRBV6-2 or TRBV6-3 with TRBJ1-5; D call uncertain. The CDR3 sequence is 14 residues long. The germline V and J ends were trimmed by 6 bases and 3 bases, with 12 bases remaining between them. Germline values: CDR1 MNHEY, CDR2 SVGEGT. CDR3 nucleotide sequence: TGTGCCAGCAGAAAATCGGGCTTCAATCAGCCCCAGCATTTT. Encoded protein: CASRKSGFNQPQHF.

CDR3 region: CASSQDPGLLTGYGYTF. In DNA form, the CDR3 reads TGTGCCAGCAGCCAAGATCCGGGACTCTTAACGGGCTATGGCTACACCTTC. The V gene is TRBV3-1, the J gene TRBJ1-2; maybe TRBD1 (5 bases). V was shortened by 0 bases and J by 4 bases, with 18 bases between the two germline ends. Germline lookup yields CDR1 LGHDT and CDR2 YNNKEL (reference sequence). This CDR3 has 17 residues.

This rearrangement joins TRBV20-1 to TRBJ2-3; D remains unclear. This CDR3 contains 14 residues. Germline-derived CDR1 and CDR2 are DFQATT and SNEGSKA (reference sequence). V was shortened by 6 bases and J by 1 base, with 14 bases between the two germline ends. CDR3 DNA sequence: TGCAGTGCGCAGCCCGGCAGTGGCACAGATACGCAGTATTTT. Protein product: CSAQPGSGTDTQYF.

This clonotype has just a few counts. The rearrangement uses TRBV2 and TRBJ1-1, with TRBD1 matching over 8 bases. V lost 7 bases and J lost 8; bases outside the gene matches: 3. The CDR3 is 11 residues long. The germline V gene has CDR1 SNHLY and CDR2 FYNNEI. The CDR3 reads CASNRGSEAFF. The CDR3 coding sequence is TGTGCCAGCAACAGGGGGTCAGAAGCTTTCTTT.

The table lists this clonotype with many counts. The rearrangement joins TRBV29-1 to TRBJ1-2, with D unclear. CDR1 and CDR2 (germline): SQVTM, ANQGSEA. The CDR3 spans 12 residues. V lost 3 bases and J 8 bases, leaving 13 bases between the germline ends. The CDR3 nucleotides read TGCAGCGTTGATCGTGCGGTCGGCGGCTACACCTTC. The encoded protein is CSVDRAVGGYTF. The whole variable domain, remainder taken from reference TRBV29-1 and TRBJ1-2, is SAVISQKPSRDICQRGTSLTIQCQVDSQVTMMFWYRQQPGQSLTLIATANQGSEATYESGFVIDKFPISRPNLTFSTLTVSNMSPEDSSIYLCSVDRAVGGYTFGSGTRLTVV.

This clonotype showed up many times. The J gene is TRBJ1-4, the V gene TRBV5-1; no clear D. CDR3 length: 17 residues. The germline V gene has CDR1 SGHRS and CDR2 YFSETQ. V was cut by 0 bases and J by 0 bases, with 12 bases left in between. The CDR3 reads CASSLGGASATNEKLFF. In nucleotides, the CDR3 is TGCGCCAGCAGCTTGGGTGGAGCTTCCGCAACTAATGAAAAACTGTTTTTT.

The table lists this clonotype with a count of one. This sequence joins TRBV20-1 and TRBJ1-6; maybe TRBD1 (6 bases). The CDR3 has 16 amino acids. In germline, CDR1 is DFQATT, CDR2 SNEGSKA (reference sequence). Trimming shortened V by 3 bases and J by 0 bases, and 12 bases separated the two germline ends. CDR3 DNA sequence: TGCAGTGCTAGGGCGGGGGGGGCCTCCTATAATTCACCCCTCCACTTT. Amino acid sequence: CSARAGGASYNSPLHF.

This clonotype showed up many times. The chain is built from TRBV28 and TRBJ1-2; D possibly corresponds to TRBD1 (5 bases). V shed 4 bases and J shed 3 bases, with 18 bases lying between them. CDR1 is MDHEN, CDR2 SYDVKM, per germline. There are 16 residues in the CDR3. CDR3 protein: CASSSPRGVADYGYTF. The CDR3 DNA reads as TGTGCCAGCAGTTCCCCCCGGGGGGTAGCGGACTATGGCTACACCTTC.

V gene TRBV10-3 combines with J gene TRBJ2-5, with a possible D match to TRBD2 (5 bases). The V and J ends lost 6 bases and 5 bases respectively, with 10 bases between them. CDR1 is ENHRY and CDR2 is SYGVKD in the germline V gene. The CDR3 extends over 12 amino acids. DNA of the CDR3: TGTGCCATCAGCGCGGGCTACGAGACCCAGTACTTC. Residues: CAISAGYETQYF.